Each of the 31 T cell receptor beta chains below was sequenced from the same sample in a study of blood T cell repertoires in COVID-19. The table came from immunoSEQ multiplex PCR; TCRdb's copy has only in-frame clones and leaves some out. Among 210,000 or so clones listed, just over 85% were seen once. The specimen sequenced was peripheral blood. The receptors shown here come from a man between 18 and 29 years old with active or convalescent COVID-19.

This chain joins TRBV19 and TRBJ2-5, with D possibly being TRBD2 (5 bases). CDR3 length: 12 residues. V gave up 4 bases and J gave up 4 bases, with 7 bases separating them. Germline CDR1 and CDR2: LNHDA and SQIVND (reference sequence). The CDR3 region has the DNA TGTGCCAGTAGTAGGACTTCAGAGACCCAGTACTTC. It is translated as CASSRTSETQYF.

This chain connects TRBV2 to TRBJ1-4; D is possibly TRBD1 (5 bases). This CDR3 is 12 amino acids long. Germline loops: CDR1 SNHLY, CDR2 FYNNEI. The germline V and J ends were trimmed by 7 bases and 4 bases, with 7 bases remaining between them. The CDR3 nucleotides are TGTGCCAGCATCGGGGGTAATGAAAAACTGTTTTTT. Its protein product is CASIGGNEKLFF.

The genes are TRBV7-6 and TRBJ2-2, with 8 bases matching TRBD1. This CDR3 is 16 amino acids long. CDR1 and CDR2 from the germline V gene are SGHVS and FNYEAQ. After removal of 6 bases from V and 1 base from J, the junction contained 7 bases not matched to a gene. The CDR3 nucleotides are TGTGCCAGCAGAGCGGACAGGGAAATGAACACCGGGGAGCTGTTTTTT. It codes for CASRADREMNTGELFF.

The rearrangement uses TRBV28 and TRBJ2-7; D is possibly TRBD2 (5 bases). V was clipped by 3 bases and J by 3 bases, with 15 bases between them. The CDR3 contains 15 residues. Germline loops: CDR1 MDHEN, CDR2 SYDVKM. The CDR3 here is CASSFWQVGSYEQYF. In DNA, the CDR3 is TGTGCCAGCAGTTTCTGGCAGGTGGGGAGCTACGAGCAGTACTTC.

This clone was found many times. The chain joins TRBV3-1 (or the pseudogene TRBV3-2) to TRBJ2-7; a weak D match, TRBD2 (6 bases). This CDR3 spans 17 amino acids. V shed 2 bases and J shed 6 bases, with 23 bases lying between them. Germline V CDR1 and CDR2: LGHDT, YNNKEL (reference sequence). The chain's CDR3 is CASSQLIVSGWGGEQYF. DNA for the CDR3: TGTGCCAGCAGCCAACTCATCGTGAGCGGCTGGGGAGGCGAGCAGTACTTC.

A few counts support this clone. This sequence joins TRBV7-9 and TRBJ2-2, with 7 bases matching TRBD1. Germline CDR1 is SEHNR and CDR2 is FQNEAQ (reference sequence). With V trimmed by 9 bases and J by 3 bases, 7 bases remained unmatched. There are 14 residues in the CDR3. The CDR3: CARRGGLDTGELFF. The CDR3 DNA sequence: TGTGCCAGGAGAGGGGGCTTGGACACCGGGGAGCTGTTTTTT.

The V and J genes are TRBV10-3 and TRBJ2-1, with D possibly TRBD1 on 6 matching bases. The V end was cut by 4 bases, the J end by 7 bases, with 20 bases between. CDR1 and CDR2 from the germline V gene are ENHRY and SYGVKD. CDR3 length: 16 amino acids. The CDR3 nucleotides are TGTGCCATCAGTGTGGGGGCCCCAGCGGTGGGGAATGAGCAGTTCTTC. It is translated as CAISVGAPAVGNEQFF.

The chain joins TRBV24-1 to TRBJ1-4; 8 positions match TRBD1. The germline gives CDR1 KGHDR, CDR2 SFDVKD. The V and J ends lost 5 bases and 6 bases, in that order; junction bases with no gene match: 4. CDR3 length equals 14 residues. The CDR3 region is CATSGTGKYEKLFF. CDR3 sequence (DNA): TGTGCCACCAGTGGGACAGGGAAATATGAAAAACTGTTTTTT.

This sequence joins TRBV7-8 and TRBJ1-5, with 10 bases aligning to TRBD1. Germline V lookup: CDR1 SGHVS, CDR2 FQNEAQ. CDR3 length equals 13 residues. V shed 8 bases and J 5 bases; nucleotides not matched to a gene: 3. The CDR3 DNA sequence: TGTGCCAGCCGACAGGGGGCAGATCAGCCCCAGCATTTT. Its protein is CASRQGADQPQHF. Full variable domain (missing parts from reference TRBV7-8 and TRBJ1-5): GAGVSQSPRYKVAKRGQDVALRCDPISGHVSLFWYQQALGQGPEFLTYFQNEAQLDKSGLPSDRFFAERPEGSVSTLKIQRTQQEDSAVYLCASRQGADQPQHFGDGTRLSIL.

This clone was recorded once. The genes are TRBV2 and TRBJ1-1; maybe TRBD1 (6 bases). The CDR3 consists of 16 residues. Germline values: CDR1 SNHLY, CDR2 FYNNEI. The V gene lost 1 base and the J gene lost 6 bases, with 18 bases spanning the gap. The CDR3 DNA sequence: TGTGCCAGCAGTGAAGGTTGGGGGGGCCCCGAGGCTGAAGCTTTCTTT. This codes for CASSEGWGGPEAEAFF.

A word on this clone: Relative to the germline gene, one junction end is altered; a read error may explain this. The J gene is TRBJ2-3, the V gene TRBV7-7; 10 bases are a match to TRBD1. Per germline, CDR1 SSHAT and CDR2 FNYEAQ (reference sequence). The CDR3 has 16 amino acids. The CDR3 loop is CASRSQGQGRPDTQYF. CDR3 nucleotide sequence: TGTGCTAGCAGATCCCAGGGACAGGGGAGGCCAGATACGCAGTATTTT.

This chain joins TRBV19 and TRBJ1-3, with unresolved D. Trimming cost V 5 bases and J 4 bases, with 15 bases left between them. This CDR3 has 15 residues. Germline V gene sequence: CDR1 LNHDA, CDR2 SQIVND (reference sequence). CDR3 bases: TGTGCCAGTAGTCCTGCGAGGCTCGGAGGAAACACCATATATTTT. Its translation is CASSPARLGGNTIYF.

This chain uses TRBV25-1 with TRBJ2-1; D perhaps matches TRBD2 (5 bases). Between the trimmed V and J ends, which lost 1 base and 0 bases, there was a span of 16 bases. In germline, CDR1 is MGHDK, CDR2 SYGVNS. The CDR3 consists of 18 residues. The DNA for the CDR3 is TGTGCCAGCAGTGAATTCGGTGGTAGCGACCACTCCTACAATGAGCAGTTCTTC. It yields the protein CASSEFGGSDHSYNEQFF.

This chain's CDR3 is CASSLGTGEAGANVLTF. The CDR3 region has the DNA TGTGCCAGCAGCTTAGGGACAGGGGAGGCTGGGGCCAACGTCCTGACTTTC. The V and J genes are TRBV7-9 and TRBJ2-6, with 9 bases that match TRBD1. The germline gives CDR1 SEHNR, CDR2 FQNEAQ (reference sequence). The V segment lost 1 base and the J segment 2 bases; nucleotides outside the gene matches: 3. The CDR3 contains 17 residues.

This clone came up once. This chain connects TRBV25-1 to TRBJ2-1; D call uncertain. With 8 bases removed from V and 1 base from J, the gap between germline ends came to 3 bases. The germline gives CDR1 MGHDK, CDR2 SYGVNS. The CDR3 runs to 11 residues. CDR3 region: CASYSYNEQFF. CDR3 nucleotide sequence: TGTGCCAGCTATTCCTACAATGAGCAGTTCTTC.

V gene TRBV5-6 combines with J gene TRBJ1-2; 8 nucleotides align to TRBD1. Germline V gene lookup returns CDR1 SGHDT and CDR2 YYEEEE. V trimming: 4 bases; J trimming: 8 bases; junction bases outside the gene matches: 16. The CDR3 is 16 amino acids. The CDR3 reads CASSGLPATGVGGYTF. CDR3 nucleotides: TGTGCCAGCAGCGGATTACCGGCGACAGGGGTTGGGGGCTACACCTTC.

V and J are TRBV7-3 and TRBJ2-3; 8 bases agree with TRBD2. Germline CDR1 and CDR2: SGHTA and FQGTGA. The CDR3 length is 17 residues. V shed 5 bases, J shed 1 base, and the junction held 11 bases outside the gene matches. CDR3 amino acids: CASSPGGGITGTDTQYF. The CDR3 region has the DNA TGTGCCAGCAGCCCCGGGGGGGGGATTACTGGCACAGATACGCAGTATTTT. The full variable domain, in which reference TRBV7-3 and TRBJ2-3 provide the parts outside the CDR3, is GAGVSQTPSNKVTEKGKYVELRCDPISGHTALYWYRQSLGQGPEFLIYFQGTGAADDSGLPNDRFFAVRPEGSVSTLKIQRTERGDSAVYLCASSPGGGITGTDTQYFGPGTRLTVL.

The V and J genes are TRBV11-2 and TRBJ2-1, with 7 bases matching TRBD1. CDR1 and CDR2 from the germline V gene are SGHAT and FQNNGV. The CDR3 has 19 residues. The trim removed 3 bases at V and 5 bases at J, leaving 19 bases unmatched. The CDR3 DNA reads as TGTGCCAGCAGCTTGGGCGCAACCCGGACAGGTCTCAAGGACAATGAGCAGTTCTTC. Amino acid sequence: CASSLGATRTGLKDNEQFF. Full variable domain (rest looked up from reference TRBV11-2 and TRBJ2-1): EAGVAQSPRYKIIEKRQSVAFWCNPISGHATLYWYQQILGQGPKLLIQFQNNGVVDDSQLPKDRFSAERLKGVDSTLKIQPAKLEDSAVYLCASSLGATRTGLKDNEQFFGPGTRLTVL.

This clone came up once. This rearrangement joins TRBV6-1 to TRBJ2-1, with 9 bases identical to TRBD2. The CDR3 runs to 14 residues. Germline CDR1 is MNHNS and CDR2 is SASEGT. With V trimmed by 4 bases and J by 10 bases, 8 bases remained unmatched. CDR3 DNA sequence: TGTGCCAGCAGTGTAGCTCGTGCGGGAGGGGAGCAGTTCTTC. This codes for CASSVARAGGEQFF.

The count of this clone is one. The CDR3: CASSPSGNGELFF. As DNA, the CDR3 is TGTGCCAGCAGCCCTAGCGGAAACGGGGAGCTGTTTTTT. This chain uses TRBV3-1 (or the pseudogene TRBV3-2) with TRBJ2-2; 7 bases are a match to TRBD2. The germline CDR1 and CDR2 sequences are LGHDT and YNNKEL (reference sequence). This CDR3 comprises 13 residues. The V and J ends lost 4 bases and 7 bases, in that order; junction bases with no gene match: 3.

This clone was counted once. V gene TRBV19 combines with J gene TRBJ2-1; possible D gene TRBD2, 6 bases. Trimming shortened V by 2 bases and J by 11 bases, and 19 bases separated the two germline ends. CDR3 length: 15 residues. Germline CDR1 is LNHDA and CDR2 is SQIVND (reference sequence). CDR3 in DNA: TGTGCCAGTAGTATAAAATTTGCGGAGGGTATGAAGCAGTTCTTC. Translation: CASSIKFAEGMKQFF. The full variable domain, completed using reference TRBV19 and TRBJ2-1, is DGGITQSPKYLFRKEGQNVTLSCEQNLNHDAMYWYRQDPGQGLRLIYYSQIVNDFQKGDIAEGYSVSREKKESFPLTVTSAQKNPTAFYLCASSIKFAEGMKQFFGPGTRLTVL.

The gene calls are TRBV30 and TRBJ1-3; D gene ambiguous. V lost 3 bases to trimming and J lost 9 bases, with 9 bases between them. Germline V gene data show CDR1 as GTSNPN and CDR2 as SVGIG (reference sequence). CDR3 length equals 11 residues. The CDR3 reads CAWSSPSTIYF. The CDR3 DNA sequence: TGTGCCTGGAGCTCGCCCAGCACCATATATTTT.

This chain connects TRBV19 to TRBJ2-5, with TRBD1 identical over 7 bases. Germline V CDR1 and CDR2: LNHDA, SQIVND (reference sequence). The V segment lost 8 bases and the J segment 2 bases; nucleotides outside the gene matches: 8. CDR3 length equals 14 residues. CDR3 sequence (DNA): TGTGCCAGTCGACCCAGGGGACAGCAAGAGACCCAGTACTTC. It specifies CASRPRGQQETQYF.

The rearrangement links TRBV20-1 to TRBJ1-1; D unclear. Germline assignment: CDR1 DFQATT and CDR2 SNEGSKA (reference sequence). Trimming removed 4 bases at V and 4 bases at J, with 7 bases between. This CDR3 comprises 11 residues. The CDR3 sequence is CSAKKSTEAFF. The CDR3 nucleotides are TGCAGTGCTAAGAAGAGCACTGAAGCTTTCTTT.

The chain links TRBV6-6 to TRBJ1-4; D uncertain. CDR1 and CDR2 from the germline V gene are MNHNY and SVGAGI (reference sequence). Trimming removed 10 bases from V and 9 bases from J, with 15 bases in between. There are 12 residues in the CDR3. The CDR3 region is CATTGQVKKLFF. The CDR3 region has the DNA TGTGCCACCACTGGCCAGGTTAAAAAACTGTTTTTT.

The chain links TRBV6-5 to TRBJ2-1, with 10 bases identical to TRBD2. V gave up 6 bases and J gave up 6 bases; unmatched junction bases: 8. This CDR3 contains 15 residues. The germline gives CDR1 MNHEY, CDR2 SVGAGI. The CDR3 here is CASRYLAGVPNEQFF. CDR3 sequence (DNA): TGTGCCAGCAGGTATCTAGCGGGAGTACCCAATGAGCAGTTCTTC.

The rearrangement uses TRBV4-3 and TRBJ2-7, with 7 bases that match TRBD1. V lost 1 base to trimming and J lost 2 bases; unmatched junction nucleotides: 8. Germline V gene lookup returns CDR1 LGHNA and CDR2 YSLEER. The CDR3 is 16 amino acids. The CDR3 DNA reads TGCGCCAGCAGCCAAGGACTCGACAGGGTGGCCTACGAGCAGTACTTC. It specifies CASSQGLDRVAYEQYF.

The V call is TRBV9, the J call TRBJ2-7; D gene uncertain. This CDR3 is 14 amino acids long. Trimming took 0 bases from V and 3 from J, leaving 10 bases between them. Germline V gene lookup returns CDR1 SGDLS and CDR2 YYNGEE. This chain's CDR3 is CASSVGPQNYEQYF. The DNA of the CDR3 is TGTGCCAGCAGCGTAGGTCCGCAGAACTACGAGCAGTACTTC.

The V gene is TRBV30, the J gene TRBJ1-1; D gene unclear. Germline V gives CDR1 GTSNPN, CDR2 SVGIG (reference sequence). Deletions cut 8 bases from V and 0 bases from J, with 10 bases between. This CDR3 has 12 amino acids. The CDR3: CARSFMNTEAFF. CDR3 DNA: TGTGCCCGGTCCTTCATGAACACTGAAGCTTTCTTT.

V gene TRBV20-1 combines with J gene TRBJ2-1; tentative D call: TRBD1 (5 bases). The CDR3 consists of 11 residues. Looked up from germline, CDR1 is DFQATT and CDR2 is SNEGSKA (reference sequence). V was pared by 3 bases and J by 12 bases, with 12 bases between. The CDR3 region has the DNA TGCAGTGCTAGGGAGACAGATCTGCAGTTCTTC. Its translation is CSARETDLQFF.

CDR3 sequence reads: CASSQGGRGNTEAFF. The CDR3 bases are TGCGCCAGCAGCCAAGGAGGGAGGGGGAACACTGAAGCTTTCTTT. The chain recombines TRBV4-3 with TRBJ1-1, with a weak D call TRBD1 (5 bases). This CDR3 region has 15 residues. The ends were cut back, 1 base at V and 1 base at J, with 10 bases in the middle. From germline, CDR1 is LGHNA and CDR2 YSLEER.